A single sample is the source of the 15 T cell receptor beta chains below, sequenced in a study of blood T cell repertoires in COVID-19. TCRdb's copy holds only in-frame clones and misses some; the assay was immunoSEQ multiplex PCR. The profile covers roughly 100,000 clones, with roughly nine tenths appearing a single time and around 3.4% taken by the ten largest. Material for sequencing was peripheral blood. The receptors stem from a woman aged 55-69 years with acute or convalescent COVID-19.

The chain combines TRBV2 with TRBJ1-5; TRBD1 might be the D (6 bases). The V and J ends lost 7 bases and 6 bases respectively, with 16 bases between them. Looked up from germline, CDR1 is SNHLY and CDR2 is FYNNEI. CDR3 length equals 14 residues. The CDR3 DNA reads as TGTGCCAGCACCCCACAGGGAAATGGTCAGCCCCAGCATTTT. It is translated as CASTPQGNGQPQHF.

The J gene is TRBJ2-1, the V gene TRBV2, with 9 positions matching TRBD2. The V segment lost 1 base and the J segment 7 bases; nucleotides outside the gene matches: 5. This CDR3 is 15 amino acids long. Germline CDR1 is SNHLY and CDR2 is FYNNEI. CDR3 coding DNA: TGTGCCAGCAGTGAAGTCGGGCTAGCGGGGAATGAGCAGTTCTTC. Its protein product is CASSEVGLAGNEQFF.

The chain is built from TRBV4-1 and TRBJ2-1; no clear D gene. Germline-derived CDR1 and CDR2 are MGHRA and YSYEKL. This CDR3 is 14 amino acids long. Trimming stripped 2 bases from V and 7 bases from J, with 12 bases between. The CDR3: CASSQPILGNEQFF. CDR3 nucleotides: TGCGCCAGCAGCCAACCCATCCTCGGGAATGAGCAGTTCTTC.

This rearrangement joins TRBV11-3 to TRBJ2-3; 11 bases align to TRBD2. After removal of 4 bases from V and 2 bases from J, the junction contained 8 bases not matched to a gene. CDR1 is SGHNT, CDR2 YENEEA, per germline. The CDR3 consists of 17 residues. The CDR3 DNA sequence: TGTGCCAGCAGCTCGCCCACACTAGCGGGAGTCACAGATACGCAGTATTTT. Encoded protein: CASSSPTLAGVTDTQYF. The full variable domain, completed using reference TRBV11-3 and TRBJ2-3, is EAGVVQSPRYKIIEKKQPVAFWCNPISGHNTLYWYLQNLGQGPELLIRYENEEAVDDSQLPKDRFSAERLKGVDSTLKIQPAELGDSAVYLCASSSPTLAGVTDTQYFGPGTRLTVL.

V and J are TRBV9 and TRBJ2-2; 9 bases fit TRBD1. Germline loops: CDR1 SGDLS, CDR2 YYNGEE. With 3 bases clipped from V and 4 bases from J, the junction kept 7 bases outside the gene matches. The CDR3 is made up of 16 amino acids. This chain's CDR3 is CASSAYPGQGTGELFF. The CDR3 bases are TGTGCCAGCAGCGCCTATCCGGGACAGGGCACCGGGGAGCTGTTTTTT.

V gene TRBV5-8 combines with J gene TRBJ2-3; 9 bases are shared with TRBD2. V shed 4 bases and J 1 base; nucleotides not matched to a gene: 13. This CDR3 has 18 residues. The germline V gene has CDR1 SGHTS and CDR2 YDEGEE. The CDR3 nucleotides are TGTGCCAGCAGCAAGGGGGTGGCTAGCGGGACTCGCACAGATACGCAGTATTTT. Its protein is CASSKGVASGTRTDTQYF. Variable domain in full (rest from reference TRBV5-8 and TRBJ2-3): EAGVTQSPTHLIKTRGQQATLRCSPISGHTSVYWYQQALGLGLQFLLWYDEGEERNRGNFPPRFSGRQFPNYSSELNVNALELEDSALYLCASSKGVASGTRTDTQYFGPGTRLTVL.

The rearrangement uses TRBV19 and TRBJ2-2, with 11 bases identical to TRBD1. The CDR3 is 15 amino acids. Trimming took 5 bases from V and 8 from J; bases not matched to a gene: 7. The germline V gene has CDR1 LNHDA and CDR2 SQIVND (reference sequence). This CDR3 is CASSSWTGGKGELFF. CDR3 DNA sequence: TGTGCCAGTAGTTCCTGGACAGGGGGCAAAGGGGAGCTGTTTTTT.

This chain uses TRBV15 with TRBJ2-3; TRBD2 agrees at 8 bases. The germline V gene has CDR1 LNHNV and CDR2 YYDKDF (reference sequence). The CDR3 spans 16 residues. J gave up 2 bases and V 8 bases, and 12 bases lay outside the gene matches. DNA of the CDR3: TGTGCCACCGACCCTGGGATAGCGGGAATCACAGATACGCAGTATTTT. It encodes CATDPGIAGITDTQYF.

V gene TRBV2 combines with J gene TRBJ1-2; no clear D gene. The V gene lost 6 bases and the J gene lost 4 bases, with 9 bases spanning the gap. CDR3 length equals 12 residues. The V gene's germline CDR1 is SNHLY and CDR2 FYNNEI. This CDR3 reads CASRNGVYGYTF. The CDR3 DNA follows: TGTGCCAGCAGGAACGGGGTCTATGGCTACACCTTC.

The rearrangement joins TRBV19 to TRBJ1-1, with 9 bases lining up with TRBD1. The CDR3 is 13 amino acids. J lost 1 base, V lost 10 bases, and 4 bases had no gene match. Germline V CDR1 and CDR2: LNHDA, SQIVND (reference sequence). The CDR3 region is CATRDRENTEAFF. DNA for the CDR3: TGTGCCACCAGGGACAGGGAGAACACTGAAGCTTTCTTT.

This chain joins TRBV9 and TRBJ1-2; D is ambiguous. This CDR3 contains 13 residues. V was trimmed by 0 bases and J by 2 bases, leaving 5 bases between them. Per germline, CDR1 SGDLS and CDR2 YYNGEE. CDR3 bases: TGTGCCAGCAGCGTAGATGAGAACTATGGCTACACCTTC. Its translation is CASSVDENYGYTF.

CDR3 coding DNA: TGTGCCACCAGCAATCTCAATTCACCCCTCCACTTT. Translation: CATSNLNSPLHF. J is TRBJ1-6 and V is TRBV15; D gene ambiguous. Germline CDR1 and CDR2: LNHNV and YYDKDF (reference sequence). CDR3 length: 12 residues. Trimming removed 4 bases at V and 7 bases at J, with 5 bases between.

The chain joins TRBV27 to TRBJ2-1; D ambiguous. The CDR3 is 13 amino acids. The V and J ends lost 6 bases and 8 bases respectively, with 14 bases between them. The germline gives CDR1 MNHEY, CDR2 SMNVEV (reference sequence). Here the CDR3 reads CASSPGQNDEQFF. In DNA form, the CDR3 reads TGTGCCAGCAGCCCTGGGCAAAATGATGAGCAGTTCTTC.

This chain uses TRBV30 with TRBJ2-2; D ambiguous. The CDR3 extends over 13 amino acids. Trimming removed 3 bases at V and 4 bases at J, with 9 bases between. Germline CDR1 and CDR2: GTSNPN and SVGIG (reference sequence). CDR3 in DNA: TGTGCCTGGAGCCCCCGCGCCACCGGGGAGCTGTTTTTT. Translating gives CAWSPRATGELFF.

The chain joins TRBV7-9 to TRBJ1-4; D is undetermined. Germline values: CDR1 SEHNR, CDR2 FQNEAQ (reference sequence). The CDR3 is 15 residues long. Trimming removed 1 base at V and 8 bases at J, with 14 bases between. CDR3 amino acids: CASSLGEGGREKLFF. As DNA, the CDR3 is TGTGCCAGCAGCTTAGGGGAGGGTGGAAGAGAAAAACTGTTTTTT.